One T cell receptor beta chain is described in this entry. Its matching antigen is unknown. Profiling relied on immunoSEQ multiplex PCR, and the TCRdb table lists in-frame clones only, not all of them. Among about 100,000 clones listed, 88% were seen once. The data stem from a study of T cell responses to AZD1222 COVID-19 vaccine. Study-level findings and limits: Close to half of all spike-specific TCRs reportedly target regions of the variants that are unmutated. The study identified only five or six AZD1222 recipients as seropositive at baseline.

The J segment lost 5 bases and the V segment lost 3 bases, leaving 3 bases of the junction unmatched. CDR3 size: 14 residues. Germline CDR1 reads MNHEY; CDR2 reads SMNVEV (reference sequence). The source material was peripheral blood, sampled on day 0 of AZD1222 vaccination. The rearrangement links TRBV27 to TRBJ2-2, with TRBD2 matching 7 bases. The origin of this receptor is an adult in good health. The CDR3 sequence: CASSFAGGTGELFF. The CDR3 nucleotides are TGTGCCAGCAGTTTCGCCGGGGGGACCGGGGAGCTGTTTTTT.